The 10 T cell receptor beta chains below were found in one sample sequenced in a study of neurological immune-mediated disorders. TCRdb redid the calling of the 5' RACE reads with MiXCR, one entry per CDR3 protein. The data hold some 86,000 distinct CDR3 sequences, with roughly 2.6% observed a single time. The material sequenced was PBMCs. These TCRs come from a woman in her twenties or thirties with multiple sclerosis.

This clonotype was observed at least ten times. V gene TRBV10-2 combines with J gene TRBJ2-2; possibly TRBD1 for D (5 bases). The CDR3 spans 14 residues. Germline lookup yields CDR1 WSHSY and CDR2 SAAADI. The ends were cut back, 6 bases at V and 4 bases at J, with 12 bases in the middle. The CDR3 coding sequence is TGCGCCAGCAGCCTGAGTCAGGGCACCGGGGAGCTGTTTTTT. Amino acids: CASSLSQGTGELFF.

This clonotype appeared many times. The J gene is TRBJ1-1, the V gene TRBV30, with D perhaps matching TRBD1 (5 bases). This CDR3 has 12 amino acids. V lost 5 bases to trimming and J lost 7 bases, with 14 bases between them. Looked up from germline, CDR1 is GTSNPN and CDR2 is SVGIG (reference sequence). The CDR3 region is CAWCQDRFEAFF. The CDR3 nucleotides read TGTGCCTGGTGTCAAGACAGATTTGAAGCTTTCTTT. The full variable domain, in which reference TRBV30 and TRBJ1-1 provide the parts outside the CDR3, is SQTIHQWPATLVQPVGSPLSLECTVEGTSNPNLYWYRQAAGRGLQLLFYSVGIGQISSEVPQNLSASRPQDRQFILSSKKLLLSDSGFYLCAWCQDRFEAFFGQGTRLTVV.

In its sample, this clonotype was seen many times. J is TRBJ2-3 and V is TRBV12-3 or TRBV12-4, with unresolved D. CDR3 size: 14 residues. Trimming left V 7 bases short and J 6 bases short, with 17 bases between. CDR3 in DNA: TGTGCCAGCAAAAAGGCCCTAAGCCAGGATACGCAGTATTTT. Translation gives CASKKALSQDTQYF.

The J gene is TRBJ1-5, the V gene TRBV7-8, with 7 bases lining up with TRBD1. The germline gives CDR1 SGHVS, CDR2 FQNEAQ. This CDR3 is 15 amino acids long. V was clipped by 4 bases and J by 4 bases; unmatched bases: 7. Here the CDR3 DNA reads TGTGCCAGCAGCTCCGACAGGGTTAAAAATCAGCCCCAGCATTTT. Its translation is CASSSDRVKNQPQHF.

This clonotype was detected ten times or more. The genes are TRBV20-1 and TRBJ1-2; the D is unclear. The germline V gene has CDR1 DFQATT and CDR2 SNEGSKA (reference sequence). This CDR3 has 13 residues. Trimming removed 0 bases at V and 4 bases at J, with 9 bases between. In nucleotides, the CDR3 is TGCAGTGCTAGAGATCTAGGTTCCTATGGCTACACCTTC. It codes for CSARDLGSYGYTF.

This clonotype was seen ten or more times. The V call is TRBV5-6, the J call TRBJ1-2; 7 bases are shared with TRBD1. The CDR3 sequence is 12 residues long. CDR1 and CDR2 (germline): SGHDT, YYEEEE. Germline trimming cut 4 bases from V and 6 bases from J; bases unmatched to any gene: 3. The CDR3 region has the DNA TGTGCCAGCAGCCCGGGACAGAATGGCTACACCTTC. Protein: CASSPGQNGYTF.

Points on this clonotype: This clone may be a read error of a much larger clone one base away. The chain recombines TRBV6-2 or TRBV6-3 with TRBJ1-1, with D possibly matching TRBD1 (5 bases). Looked up from germline, CDR1 is MNHEY and CDR2 is SVGEGT. The CDR3 has 16 amino acids. The ends were cut back, 8 bases at V and 1 base at J, with 20 bases in the middle. The CDR3 loop reads CASFLYQGSGNTEAFF. The CDR3 DNA reads TGTGCCAGCTTCCTTTACCAGGGTTCAGGGAACACTGAAGCTTTCTTT.

Ten or more counts support this clonotype. This chain joins TRBV12-3 or TRBV12-4 and TRBJ1-3; tentative D call: TRBD1 (6 bases). V lost 2 bases and J 1 base, leaving 9 bases between the germline ends. There are 15 residues in the CDR3. CDR3 DNA: TGTGCCAGCAGTTTAAGGGGGATATCTGGAAACACCATATATTTT. Translation: CASSLRGISGNTIYF.

This clonotype was observed at least ten times. The chain is built from TRBV12-3 or TRBV12-4 and TRBJ2-3; D might be TRBD2 (6 bases). There are 17 residues in the CDR3. The germline V and J ends were trimmed by 4 bases and 4 bases, with 21 bases remaining between them. The CDR3, as DNA: TGTGCCAGCAGTTGGCCTGGAAAGCGGGTTATATCAGATACGCAGTATTTT. Its protein is CASSWPGKRVISDTQYF.

Ten or more counts support this clonotype. The chain links TRBV19 to TRBJ1-5; weak D call: TRBD1 (6 bases). Germline loops: CDR1 LNHDA, CDR2 SQIVND (reference sequence). The CDR3 is 15 amino acids. V lost 7 bases, J lost 3 bases, and 16 bases lay in between. The CDR3 loop is CASKAGAVPNQPQHF. CDR3 bases: TGTGCCAGTAAAGCGGGGGCCGTACCCAATCAGCCCCAGCATTTT.